The T cell receptor (beta chain) described here comes from a study of blood T cell repertoires in COVID-19 (dated by TCRdb to 2020 to 2022). Regarding the complete study: Samples from collaborators originated in the United States, Italy and Spain and spanned both the acute and convalescent phases of COVID-19. The material from the prospective study consisted of cDNA or gDNA derived from T cells, B-cell-depleted T cells, or PBMCs. Subjects who had been exposed to COVID-19, were actively infected with it, or had recovered from it provided the deeply sampled blood TCRbeta repertoires that made up the dataset. A freely available public database, intended as a resource for researchers studying the immune response to SARS-CoV-2, is where the repertoires were released. The samples were drawn from the first 160 participants of the ongoing ImmuneRACE study and from 1,254 subjects provided by 6 global collaborators. A de-identified subject ID, COVID-19 status, age in years and sex were almost always included in the sample metadata. Where available, HLA class I and class II types were taken from metadata supplied by the sample provider and were not determined by assay-based typing.

TCRbeta CDR3 regions were amplified from genomic DNA by means of the immunoSEQ Assay, a bias-controlled multiplex PCR. On the authors' methods: The number of nucleated cells in each sample was estimated from the amplification of reference gene primers within the assay. To quantify the absolute abundance of each unique TCRbeta CDR3 rearrangement, sequence reads were collapsed and filtered. For each sample, productive Simpson clonality was calculated as the square root of Simpson's diversity index across productive rearrangements. TCRdb provides this immuneACCESS table in a form limited to in-frame rearrangements. Some clones are lacking; in checked studies, under half of them reflect an unresolved V gene, and why the rest are absent is not known. D and trimming were read from the DNA, whereas the V and J calls and clone size are those reported in that table. Counted in this sample were some 150,000 clones; around four fifths of them appeared once. Clones ranked in the top ten supply 3.6% of the sample.

In the prospective study, participants were roughly 18 to 100 years old, resided in about two dozen geographic areas of the United States, and were enrolled through a virtual design. Cohort assignment in the prospective study relied on participant-reported clinical history from a screening survey and a study questionnaire. Each participant in the prospective study had whole blood, serum and a nasopharyngeal or oropharyngeal swab collected by mobile phlebotomists. Prospective study participants could optionally give additional blood draws and questionnaires over an approximately 2-month period. Before DNA extraction, blood samples from the prospective study were shipped at room temperature or frozen. The V end loses 4 bases and the J end loses 0 bases, and a stretch of 9 bases separates them. For CDR1 and CDR2, the germline V gene lists SGHRS and YFSETQ. Its CDR3 holds 14 amino acids, cysteine through phenylalanine. Only the CDR3 DNA is retained, 42 bases long and in frame from the first base.

The full study reports these points: Clinical and demographic metadata were provided uncurated, with the amount varying by source and participant.

Remarks on this clone: The antigen it binds to is not known. No base quality values were provided; no much bigger clone lies one nucleotide off.

The sequence links TRBV5-1 to TRBJ2-3, with the D gene not clear enough to name. The clonotype comes from a woman between 50 and 59 years old in a cohort exposed to, infected with or recovered from COVID-19 (not recorded which). Sequenced material: PBMCs or T cells enriched from blood (not recorded which). The CDR3 amino acid sequence is: CASSIVGSTDTQYF. The bases read TGCGCCAGCAGCATCGTCGGGAGCACAGATACGCAGTATTTT.